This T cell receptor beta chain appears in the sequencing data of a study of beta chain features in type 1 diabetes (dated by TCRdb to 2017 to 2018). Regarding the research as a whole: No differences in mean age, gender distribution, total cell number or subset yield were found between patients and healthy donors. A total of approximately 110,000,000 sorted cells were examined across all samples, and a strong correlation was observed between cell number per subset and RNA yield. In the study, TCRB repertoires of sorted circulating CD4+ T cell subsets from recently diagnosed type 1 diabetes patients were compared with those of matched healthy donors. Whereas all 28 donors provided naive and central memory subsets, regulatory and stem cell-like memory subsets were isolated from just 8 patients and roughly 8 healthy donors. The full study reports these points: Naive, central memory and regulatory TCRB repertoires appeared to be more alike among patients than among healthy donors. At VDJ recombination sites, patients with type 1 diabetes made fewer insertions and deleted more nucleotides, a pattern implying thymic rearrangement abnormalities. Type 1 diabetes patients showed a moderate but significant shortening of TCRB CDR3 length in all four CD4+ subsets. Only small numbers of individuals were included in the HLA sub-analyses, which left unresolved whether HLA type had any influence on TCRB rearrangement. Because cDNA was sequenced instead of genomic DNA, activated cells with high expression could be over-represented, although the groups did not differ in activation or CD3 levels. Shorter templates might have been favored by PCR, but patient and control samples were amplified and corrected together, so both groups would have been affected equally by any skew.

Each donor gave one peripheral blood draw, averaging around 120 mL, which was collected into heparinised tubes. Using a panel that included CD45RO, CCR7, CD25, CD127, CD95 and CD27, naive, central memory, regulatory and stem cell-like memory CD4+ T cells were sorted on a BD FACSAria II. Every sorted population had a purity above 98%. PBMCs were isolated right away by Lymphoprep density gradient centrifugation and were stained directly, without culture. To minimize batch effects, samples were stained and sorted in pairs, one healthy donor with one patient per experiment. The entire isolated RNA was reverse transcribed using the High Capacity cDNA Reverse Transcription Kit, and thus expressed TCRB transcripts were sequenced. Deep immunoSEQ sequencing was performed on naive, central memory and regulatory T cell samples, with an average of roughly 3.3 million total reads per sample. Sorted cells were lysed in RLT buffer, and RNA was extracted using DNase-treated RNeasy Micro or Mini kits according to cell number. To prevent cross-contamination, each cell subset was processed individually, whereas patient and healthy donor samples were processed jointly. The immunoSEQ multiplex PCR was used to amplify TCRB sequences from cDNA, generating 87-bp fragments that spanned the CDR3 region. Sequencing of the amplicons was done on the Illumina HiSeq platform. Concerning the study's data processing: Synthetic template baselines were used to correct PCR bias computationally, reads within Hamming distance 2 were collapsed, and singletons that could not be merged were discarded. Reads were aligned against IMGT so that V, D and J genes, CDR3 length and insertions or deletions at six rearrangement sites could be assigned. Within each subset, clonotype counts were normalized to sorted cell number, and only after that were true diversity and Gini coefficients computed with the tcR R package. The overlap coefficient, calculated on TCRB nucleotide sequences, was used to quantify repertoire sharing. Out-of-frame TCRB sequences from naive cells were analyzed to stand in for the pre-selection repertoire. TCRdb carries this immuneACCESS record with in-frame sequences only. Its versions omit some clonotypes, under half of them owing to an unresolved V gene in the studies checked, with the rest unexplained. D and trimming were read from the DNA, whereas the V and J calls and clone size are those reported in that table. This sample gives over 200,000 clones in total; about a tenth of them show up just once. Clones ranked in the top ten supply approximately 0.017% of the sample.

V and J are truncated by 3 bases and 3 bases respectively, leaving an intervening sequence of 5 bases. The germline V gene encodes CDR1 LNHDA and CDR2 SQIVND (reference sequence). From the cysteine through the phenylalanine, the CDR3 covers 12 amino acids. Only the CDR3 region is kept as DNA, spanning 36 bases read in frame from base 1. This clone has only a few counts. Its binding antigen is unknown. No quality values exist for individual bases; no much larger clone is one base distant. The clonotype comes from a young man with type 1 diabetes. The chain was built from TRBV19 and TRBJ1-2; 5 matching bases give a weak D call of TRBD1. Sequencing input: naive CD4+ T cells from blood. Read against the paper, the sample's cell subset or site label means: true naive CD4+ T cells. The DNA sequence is TGTGCCAGTAGTATCAGGGACTATGGCTACACCTTC. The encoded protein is CASSIRDYGYTF.